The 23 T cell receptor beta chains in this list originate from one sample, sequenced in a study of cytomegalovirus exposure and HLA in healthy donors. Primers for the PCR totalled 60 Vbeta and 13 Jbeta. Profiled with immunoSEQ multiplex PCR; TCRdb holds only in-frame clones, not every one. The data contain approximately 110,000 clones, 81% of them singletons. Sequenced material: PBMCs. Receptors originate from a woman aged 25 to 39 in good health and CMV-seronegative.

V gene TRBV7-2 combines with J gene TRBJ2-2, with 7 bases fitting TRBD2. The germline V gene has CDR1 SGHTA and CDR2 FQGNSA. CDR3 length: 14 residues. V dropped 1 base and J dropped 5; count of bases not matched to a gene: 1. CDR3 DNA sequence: TGTGCCAGCAGCTTAGGACTAGCTACCGGGGAGCTGTTTTTT. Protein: CASSLGLATGELFF.

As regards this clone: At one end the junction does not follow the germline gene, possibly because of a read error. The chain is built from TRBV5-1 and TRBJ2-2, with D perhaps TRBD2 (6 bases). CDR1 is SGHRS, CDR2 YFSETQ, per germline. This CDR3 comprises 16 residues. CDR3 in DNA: TGCGCCAGCAGCTCGCCCAGGGACGGACACACCGGGGGGCTGTTTTTT. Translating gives CASSSPRDGHTGGLFF.

The CDR3, as DNA: TGTGCCAGCACAATACCGGGAGGGGAGAGTGAAAAACTGTTTTTT. Encoded protein: CASTIPGGESEKLFF. V gene TRBV7-9 combines with J gene TRBJ1-4, with a possible D match to TRBD1 (5 bases). The CDR3 is 15 residues long. V lost 7 bases, J lost 7 bases, and 19 bases lay in between. Germline V gene sequence: CDR1 SEHNR, CDR2 FQNEAQ (reference sequence).

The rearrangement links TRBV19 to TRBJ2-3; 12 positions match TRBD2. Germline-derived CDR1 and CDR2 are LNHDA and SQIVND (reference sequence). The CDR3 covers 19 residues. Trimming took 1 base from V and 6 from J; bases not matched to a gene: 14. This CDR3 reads CASSIAGRGLAGRLDTQYF. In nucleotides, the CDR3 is TGTGCCAGTAGTATAGCTGGGCGGGGACTAGCGGGCCGCTTGGATACGCAGTATTTT.

The CDR3 protein is CASQTEYEQYF. CDR3 DNA: TGTGCCAGCCAGACAGAGTACGAGCAGTACTTC. This sequence joins TRBV2 and TRBJ2-7; tentative D call: TRBD1 (5 bases). The CDR3 extends over 11 amino acids. V lost 8 bases to trimming and J lost 4 bases, with 9 bases between them. CDR1 is SNHLY and CDR2 is FYNNEI in the germline V gene.

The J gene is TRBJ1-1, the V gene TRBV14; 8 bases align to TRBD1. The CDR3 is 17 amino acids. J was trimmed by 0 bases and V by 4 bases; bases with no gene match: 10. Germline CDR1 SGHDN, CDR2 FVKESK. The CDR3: CASSLGTGETMNTEAFF. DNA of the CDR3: TGTGCCAGCAGCCTCGGGACAGGAGAGACCATGAACACTGAAGCTTTCTTT.

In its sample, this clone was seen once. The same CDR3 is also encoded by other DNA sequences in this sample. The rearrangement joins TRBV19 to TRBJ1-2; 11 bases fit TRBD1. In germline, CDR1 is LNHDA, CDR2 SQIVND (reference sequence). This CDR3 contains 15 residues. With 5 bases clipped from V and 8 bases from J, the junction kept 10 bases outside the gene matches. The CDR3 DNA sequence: TGTGCCAGTAGTCCCCGGGGACAGGGGGAGAGAGGCTACACCTTC. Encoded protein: CASSPRGQGERGYTF.

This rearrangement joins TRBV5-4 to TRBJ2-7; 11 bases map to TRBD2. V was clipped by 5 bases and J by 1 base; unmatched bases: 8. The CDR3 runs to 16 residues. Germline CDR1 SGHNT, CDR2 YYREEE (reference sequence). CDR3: CASRTSGTLGSYEQYF. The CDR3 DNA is TGTGCCAGCAGGACTAGCGGGACCCTGGGGTCCTACGAGCAGTACTTC.

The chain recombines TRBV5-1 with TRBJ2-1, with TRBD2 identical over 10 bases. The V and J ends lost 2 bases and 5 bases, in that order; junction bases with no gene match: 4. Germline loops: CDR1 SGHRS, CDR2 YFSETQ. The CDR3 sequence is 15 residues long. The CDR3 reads CASSLAGGPHNEQFF. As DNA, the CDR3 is TGCGCCAGCAGCTTAGCGGGAGGGCCACACAATGAGCAGTTCTTC.

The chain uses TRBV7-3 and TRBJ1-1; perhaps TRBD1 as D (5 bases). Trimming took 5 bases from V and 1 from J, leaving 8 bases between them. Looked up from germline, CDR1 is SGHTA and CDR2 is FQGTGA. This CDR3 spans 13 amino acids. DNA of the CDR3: TGTGCCAGCAGCATACAGGAGAACACTGAAGCTTTCTTT. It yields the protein CASSIQENTEAFF.

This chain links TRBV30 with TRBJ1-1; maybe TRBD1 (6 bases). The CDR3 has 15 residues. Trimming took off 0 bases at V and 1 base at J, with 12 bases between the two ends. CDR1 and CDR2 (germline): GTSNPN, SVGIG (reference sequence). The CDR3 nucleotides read TGTGCCTGGAGTGTACGAAGGACAGCGAACACTGAAGCTTTCTTT. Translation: CAWSVRRTANTEAFF. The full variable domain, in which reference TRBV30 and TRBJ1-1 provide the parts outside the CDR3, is SQTIHQWPATLVQPVGSPLSLECTVEGTSNPNLYWYRQAAGRGLQLLFYSVGIGQISSEVPQNLSASRPQDRQFILSSKKLLLSDSGFYLCAWSVRRTANTEAFFGQGTRLTVV.

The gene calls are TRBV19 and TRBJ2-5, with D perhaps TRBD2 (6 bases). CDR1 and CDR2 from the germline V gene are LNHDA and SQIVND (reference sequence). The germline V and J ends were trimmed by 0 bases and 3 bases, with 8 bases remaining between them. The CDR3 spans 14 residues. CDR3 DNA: TGTGCCAGTAGTATAGATTGGGGGGAAGAGACCCAGTACTTC. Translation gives CASSIDWGEETQYF.

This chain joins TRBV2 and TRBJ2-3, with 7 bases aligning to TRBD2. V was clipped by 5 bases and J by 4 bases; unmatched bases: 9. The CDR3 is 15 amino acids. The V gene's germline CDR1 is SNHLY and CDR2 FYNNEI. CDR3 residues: CASSPLAGVADTQYF. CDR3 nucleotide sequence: TGTGCCAGCAGTCCCCTGGCGGGAGTCGCAGATACGCAGTATTTT.

The CDR3 nucleotides read TGTGCCAGCAGCTTAGCGGGTCCTGCCTACGAGCAGTACTTC. Protein: CASSLAGPAYEQYF. This sequence joins TRBV27 and TRBJ2-7, with 7 bases identical to TRBD2. This CDR3 spans 14 amino acids. The germline gives CDR1 MNHEY, CDR2 SMNVEV (reference sequence). J was trimmed by 2 bases and V by 6 bases; bases with no gene match: 7.

The CDR3 region is CASSQTVAGGTSTDTQYF. CDR3 nucleotide sequence: TGCGCCAGCAGCCAGACTGTAGCAGGAGGGACTTCCACAGATACGCAGTATTTT. This rearrangement joins TRBV4-1 to TRBJ2-3; perhaps TRBD2 as D (6 bases). The germline V and J ends were trimmed by 3 bases and 2 bases, with 21 bases remaining between them. The CDR3 runs 18 residues. From germline, CDR1 is MGHRA and CDR2 YSYEKL.

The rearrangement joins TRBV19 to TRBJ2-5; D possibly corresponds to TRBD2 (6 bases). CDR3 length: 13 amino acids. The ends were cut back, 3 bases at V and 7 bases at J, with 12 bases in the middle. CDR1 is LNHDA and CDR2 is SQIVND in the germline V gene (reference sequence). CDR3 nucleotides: TGTGCCAGTAGTATGTTCACGGAGGGGACCCAGTACTTC. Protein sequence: CASSMFTEGTQYF.

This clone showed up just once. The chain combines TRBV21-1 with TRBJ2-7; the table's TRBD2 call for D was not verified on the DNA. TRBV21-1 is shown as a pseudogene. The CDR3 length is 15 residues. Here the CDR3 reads CASSKGLRGGDEQYF. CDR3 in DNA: TGTGCCAGCAGCAAAGGGTTAAGGGGCGGGGACGAGCAGTACTTC.

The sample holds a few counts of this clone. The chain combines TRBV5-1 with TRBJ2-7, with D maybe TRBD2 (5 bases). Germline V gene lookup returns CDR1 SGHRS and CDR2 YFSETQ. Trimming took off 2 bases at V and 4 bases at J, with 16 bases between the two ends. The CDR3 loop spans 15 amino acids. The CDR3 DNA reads TGCGCCAGCAGCTTTACTCCTGACGGGATTTACGAGCAGTACTTC. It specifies CASSFTPDGIYEQYF.

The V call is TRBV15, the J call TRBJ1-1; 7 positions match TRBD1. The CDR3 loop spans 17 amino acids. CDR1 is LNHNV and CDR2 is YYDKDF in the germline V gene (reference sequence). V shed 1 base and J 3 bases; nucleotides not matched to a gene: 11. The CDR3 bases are TGTGCCACCAGCAGAGGGACAGGCGACATAATCCACACTGAAGCTTTCTTT. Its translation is CATSRGTGDIIHTEAFF.

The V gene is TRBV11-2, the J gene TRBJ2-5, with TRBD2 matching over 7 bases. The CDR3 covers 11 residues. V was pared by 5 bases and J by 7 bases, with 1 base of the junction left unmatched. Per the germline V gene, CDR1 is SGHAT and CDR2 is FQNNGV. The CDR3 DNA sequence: TGTGCCAGCAGCGGGGGGGGGACCCAGTACTTC. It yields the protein CASSGGGTQYF.

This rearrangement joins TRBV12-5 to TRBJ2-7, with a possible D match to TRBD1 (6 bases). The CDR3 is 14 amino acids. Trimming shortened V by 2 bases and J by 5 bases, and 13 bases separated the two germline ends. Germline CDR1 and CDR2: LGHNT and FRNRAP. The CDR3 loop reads CASGLPPTGHEQYF. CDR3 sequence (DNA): TGTGCTAGTGGTTTGCCCCCGACAGGTCACGAGCAGTACTTC.

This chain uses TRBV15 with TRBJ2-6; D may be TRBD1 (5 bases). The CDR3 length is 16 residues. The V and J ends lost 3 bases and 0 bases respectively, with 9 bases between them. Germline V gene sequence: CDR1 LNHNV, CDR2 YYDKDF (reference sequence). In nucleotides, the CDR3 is TGTGCCACCAGCAGGGACACCCGCTCTGGGGCCAACGTCCTGACTTTC. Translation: CATSRDTRSGANVLTF.

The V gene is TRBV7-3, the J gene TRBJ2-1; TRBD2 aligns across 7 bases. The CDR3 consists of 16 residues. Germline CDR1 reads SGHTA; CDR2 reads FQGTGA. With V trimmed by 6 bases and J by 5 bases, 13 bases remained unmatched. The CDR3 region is CASSAPGGSNNNEQFF. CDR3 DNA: TGTGCCAGCAGTGCCCCCGGCGGGAGTAATAACAATGAGCAGTTCTTC.